This TCR beta chain was identified in a study of T cells expressing NK-cell markers. Turning to the study itself: It was from sorted CD3+CD56+NKG2C+, CD3+CD56+NKG2C- and CD3+CD56-NKG2C+ T cells that TCR beta repertoires came. In the group of eight sequenced donors, seven were HCMV-seropositive and one was seronegative.

TCRdb re-analyzed the 5' RACE reads; it lists each CDR3 protein once, without DNA. The sample has fewer than 400,000 distinct CDR3 sequences. Germline V gene lookup returns CDR1 LGHDT and CDR2 YNNKEL (reference sequence). The CDR3 runs 16 residues. The receptor comes from a woman in her forties or fifties in good health. The chain employs TRBV3-1 and TRBJ2-7; TCRdb's D gene call, TRBD2, goes unchecked for lack of DNA. The sequencing input was blood T cells: a sorted CD56 or NKG2C T cell subset, CD4+ or CD8+ T cells, or bulk PBMC T cells (not recorded which). Here the CDR3 reads CASSQTGLAGQYEQYF.